This TCR beta chain was sequenced for a study of long-term antiretroviral therapy in people with HIV (dated by TCRdb to 2021 to 2024). General notes on the study: The earliest samples were collected approximately a decade before the 2015 WHO recommendation for immediate ART, a period when ART was typically delayed until CD4 counts fell. Whether ART initiation and durable HIV suppression were associated with changes in peripheral blood TRB repertoire composition and diversity was tested in a retrospective serial study. The cohort contributed about 180 cryopreserved PBMC samples from 30 adults with confirmed HIV infection, collected serially over a mean of around 6 years (range 1-12). About a third of the roughly 30 participants with HIV were female. Test extractions of a monoclonal T-cell line alongside about 35 polyclonal samples showed no cross-contamination during QIAcube processing. The full study reports these points: At every time point, the repertoire was dominated by expanded TRB clones first identified before ART initiation, although this dominance fluctuated and, in many PLHIV, declined after ART. Because pre-ART samples had limited cell numbers, profiling was done on unsorted PBMC rather than on sorted CD4+ and CD8+ T cells. Inferences about post-ART repertoire changes were limited because no data were available on ART adherence, viral resistance or therapy changes. Since PBMC availability was limited, sequencing covered only the TCR beta chain, with no alpha chain pairing. Narrower CDR3 length ranges were observed in HIV repertoires than in controls, and an antigen-experienced repertoire with only a slight naive shift after ART was suggested by the network structure. The samples span the years 2004 to 2017, and the ART regimens used at that time may not be as effective as current regimens. Starting ART was linked to a significant rise in TRB diversity, yet even after long-term ART the diversity remained significantly lower than in transplant donor controls.

The junction shows trimming of 0 bases on V and 5 bases on J, and the gene matches do not reach 8 bases of it. From the germline V gene (reference sequence), CDR1 is LNHDA and CDR2 is SQIVND. The CDR3 starts with the cysteine, ends with the phenylalanine, and has 16 residues. The sequence is cut down to CDR3 DNA, 48 bases in frame from base 1. Sequencing of the TRB variable region was done with the immunoSEQ hsTCRB v3.0 assay at survey level resolution. A depth of roughly 35,000-55,000 T-cell genomes per sample was targeted for TRB sequencing. Pooled TRB libraries were sequenced on an Illumina MiSeq with a v3 150-cycle kit. The study's own analysis went as follows. Analysis of repertoires was carried out in R inside a reproducible Nextflow workflow spanning QC, data transformation and analysis. LymphoSeq2, an R package for exploring AIRR-Seq data, was used to implement custom analyses. Four samples yielding fewer than 5000 total TRB sequences were excluded, leaving roughly 200 analyzed HIV repertoires. Among the approximately 190 retained HIV repertoires, some 60 were collected before ART initiation and around 130 after ART initiation. Repertoires were downsampled to 5000 TRB nucleotide sequences, with summary statistics averaged over 100 downsampling iterations. The analysis kept only TRB sequences whose CDR3 regions were at least seven amino acids long. Diversity was assessed using a clonality score derived from Shannon entropy and using the Gini coefficient. Repertoire networks linked the top 5000 CDR3 amino acid sequences whenever two sequences differed by an edit distance of one. Antigen specificity groups and MHC restriction were predicted for TRB CDR3 amino acid sequences with GLIPH2. Known CMV, EBV, HIV or tissue antigen associations were flagged by matching CDR3 amino acid sequences against VDJdb and McPAS-TCR. Pre-ART, post-ART and control groups were compared with Wilcoxon signed-rank tests and Holm-Bonferroni correction. Not all clones reach the TCRdb copy of this immuneACCESS table, which keeps in-frame sequences only. Checked studies attribute under half of the gap to unresolved V genes and leave the rest unexplained. That table gives V, J and clone size, and the DNA gave D and trimming. Within this sample are about 36,000 clones, with less than 85% of them counted one time only. The top ten clonotypes cover about 5.8% of the sample.

Inclusion was restricted to participants for whom at least one PBMC sample before ART initiation and at least two post-ART samples were available. All participants with HIV were treated in the United States of America. Before DNA extraction, cryopreserved samples of about 0.9-11 million PBMC were thawed and then washed. At the time of the earliest PBMC sample for each participant with HIV, ages ranged from 23 to 54 years. PBMC samples from each participant spanned 1-4 timepoints before ART initiation and 2-8 timepoints after ART initiation, with a median of 7 samples. For every participant, serial HIV viral load, CD4+ T-cell count, ART history and demographic data were obtained. Using a Qiagen kit on a QIAcube, genomic DNA was extracted from unsorted PBMC, with samples processed in batches of 12. This clone has a single count. Its antigen remains unidentified. No qualities accompany the bases; no much larger clone lies one base away.

This sample comprised unsorted PBMCs, obtained 3.4 years after starting antiretroviral therapy. This sequence uses TRBV19 and TRBJ1-1, with TRBD1 matching 8 junction bases. The receptor was isolated from a man aged 25-45 years with HIV. The DNA sequence reads TGTGCCAGTAGTATAGATCCCAGGGGGCTCGGAACTGAAGCTTTCTTT. It specifies CASSIDPRGLGTEAFF.